This TCR beta chain was sequenced for a study of technical replicates of blood from several donors. Germline CDR1 is SGHNT and CDR2 is YYREEE (reference sequence). The CDR3 length is 13 residues. V lost 4 bases and J 5 bases, leaving 12 bases between the germline ends. Profiling relied on immunoSEQ multiplex PCR, and the TCRdb table lists in-frame clones only, not all of them. The profile covers about 100,000 clones, with roughly 96% appearing a single time and 0.2% to 0.25% taken by the ten largest. The sample consisted of T cells isolated from PBMCs. The origin of this receptor is a human donor in good health. V usage is TRBV5-4 and J usage is TRBJ2-5; D might be TRBD1 (5 bases). In nucleotides, the CDR3 is TGTGCCAGCAGCAAAGGGGCTGGGGAGACCCAGTACTTC. The encoded protein is CASSKGAGETQYF. Together with reference TRBV5-4 and TRBJ2-5, the CDR3 gives the full variable domain: ETGVTQSPTHLIKTRGQQVTLRCSSQSGHNTVSWYQQALGQGPQFIFQYYREEENGRGNFPPRFSGLQFPNYSSELNVNALELDDSALYLCASSKGAGETQYFGPGTRLLVL.